The 2 T cell receptor beta chains reported below all come from one sample, sequenced in a study of kidney transplant recipient with SARS-CoV-2 infection (dated by TCRdb to about 2021). This specimen's time point label, interpreted: pre-pandemic baseline sample and day 111 after first positive SARS-CoV-2 test. Instrument used: Illumina MiSeq. TCRdb itself trimmed the public reads at Q25 with fastp, ran MiXCR and retained productive beta chains. Merged by CDR3 protein, the rows form single entries marked with the most common genes and DNA. The sample table holds some 220,000 distinct CDR3 sequences, of which around 26% were seen once. About 7% of the sample rests with the top ten. Sequencing used a blood sample, obtained at baseline and between days 110 and 120 from a kidney transplant recipient. Receptors originate from a male patient aged 25 to 39 who had COVID-19 and was a kidney transplant recipient. Some T cells seen after a transplant may have their origin in the graft donor.

There are many counts of this clonotype. The V gene is TRBV24-1, the J gene TRBJ1-2; D remains ambiguous. Trimming removed 6 bases at V and 4 bases at J, with 23 bases between. Germline CDR1 KGHDR, CDR2 SFDVKD. The CDR3 has 17 residues. The CDR3 loop is CATSRLASTRKTYGYTF. The CDR3 nucleotides are TGTGCCACCAGTCGTCTGGCTAGTACCAGAAAGACCTATGGCTACACCTTC.

This clonotype has ten or more counts. At one end the junction does not follow the germline gene, possibly because of a read error. The V call is TRBV14, the J call TRBJ2-1; 13 nucleotides align to TRBD2. The CDR3 runs to 14 residues. Germline V gives CDR1 SGHDN, CDR2 FVKESK. The CDR3 here is CASSQELAGGPFHF. CDR3 bases: TGTGCCAGCAGCCAAGAACTAGCGGGAGGGCCTTTTCATTTC.